This TCR beta chain is drawn from a study of beta chain features in type 1 diabetes. Study-wide background: All samples combined gave 107,917,701 sorted cells for examination.

Deletions cut 0 bases from V and 0 bases from J, with 3 bases between. Per germline, CDR1 MNHNS and CDR2 SASEGT. The CDR3 covers 13 residues. Whole-study findings and limits: For Type 1 diabetes patients, all four CD4+ subsets carried TCRB CDR3s that were moderately but significantly shorter. Among patients, naive, central memory and Treg TCRB repertoires appeared more similar than among healthy donors. Resolution of whether HLA type affects TCRB rearrangement was not achieved here.

Sequenced material consisted of expressed TCRB transcripts (all of the isolated RNA was reverse transcribed). Only in-frame clones appear in the TCRdb table, and some are missing; sequencing was by immunoSEQ multiplex PCR. The sample holds about 230,000 clones, about 9.3% seen once. This clone appeared a few times. What it binds is unknown. The V call is TRBV6-1, the J call TRBJ2-7; D is undetermined. Specimen: naive CD4+ T cells from blood. This TCR was recovered from a woman under 30 in good health. Written as DNA, the CDR3 is TGTGCCAGCAGTGAAGCGGCCTCCTACGAGCAGTACTTC. Translating gives CASSEAASYEQYF.